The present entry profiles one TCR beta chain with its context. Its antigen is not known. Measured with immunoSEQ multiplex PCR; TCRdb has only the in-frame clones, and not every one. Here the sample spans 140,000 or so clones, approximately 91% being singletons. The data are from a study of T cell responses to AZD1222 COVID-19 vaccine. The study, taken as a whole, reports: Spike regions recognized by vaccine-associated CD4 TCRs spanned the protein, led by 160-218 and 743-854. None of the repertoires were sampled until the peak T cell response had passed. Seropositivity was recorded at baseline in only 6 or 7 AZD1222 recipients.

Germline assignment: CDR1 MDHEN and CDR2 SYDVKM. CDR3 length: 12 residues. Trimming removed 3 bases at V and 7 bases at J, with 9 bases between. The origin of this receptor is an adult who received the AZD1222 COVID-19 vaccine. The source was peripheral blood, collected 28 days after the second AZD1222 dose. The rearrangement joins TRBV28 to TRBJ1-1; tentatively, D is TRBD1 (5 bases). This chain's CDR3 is CASSLVGLEAFF. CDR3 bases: TGTGCCAGCAGTTTGGTGGGGCTTGAAGCTTTCTTT.